The clone carrying this T cell receptor beta chain was observed a handful of times. Antigen specificity is unknown. Deletions cut 7 bases from V and 0 bases from J, with 10 bases between. In germline, CDR1 is MNHEY, CDR2 SMNVEV (reference sequence). This CDR3 is 14 amino acids long. This record comes from a study of PD-1 blockade in classical Hodgkin lymphoma. Whole-study findings and limits: CD4+ TCR diversity, unlike CD8+, climbed significantly by C4D1.

This table comes from immunoSEQ multiplex PCR, and its TCRdb copy is limited to in-frame clones, with some not included. The sample gives about 64,000 clones, more than 80% of which show up once; approximately 10% is in the top ten. Specified time point: cycle 4 day 1 (C4D1), after about 6 weeks of nivolumab. All trial patients relapsed after autologous stem cell transplantation. The gene calls are TRBV27 and TRBJ1-5; D is undetermined. This specimen consisted of peripheral blood mononuclear cells (PBMCs), obtained before the fourth cycle of nivolumab. The TCR comes from a human donor with classical Hodgkin lymphoma. The CDR3, as DNA: TGTGCCAGCAAGGGAAGGAATAGCAATCAGCCCCAGCATTTT. Translating it yields CASKGRNSNQPQHF.